The sequence of this TCR beta chain was determined in a study of low-dose radiotherapy and immunotherapy resistance in tumors. Overall study context: Patients of Cohort 1 had 0.5 Gy fractions every 2 weeks, which summed to 6.5 Gy. Administration of intravenous cyclophosphamide at 200 mg/m2 took place every two weeks, one day before radiation and immunotherapy.

Primers used for first-strand cDNA, a TRAV- and TRBV-specific set, covered both alpha and beta chains. The authors amplified TCRs for about 20 PCR cycles with a constant-region primer and a V-primer adapter. TCRdb reprocessed the reads via MiXCR and lists one record per CDR3 protein. Counted here are 7,500 to 10,000 distinct CDR3 sequences, about 68% occurring once; the ten biggest clones make up approximately 1.5%. The J segment lost 7 bases and the V segment lost 8 bases, leaving 5 bases of the junction unmatched. The CDR3 consists of 13 residues. The germline V gene has CDR1 MNHNY and CDR2 SVGAGI (reference sequence). Patients qualified if they had advanced solid tumors that lacked tumor-infiltrating lymphocytes. This clonotype was counted a few times.

The TCR was taken from a human donor with advanced metastatic prostate, ovarian, gallbladder or colorectal cancer (not recorded which). This table probably holds off-target reads from a library built for another chain. This chain joins TRBV6-6 and TRBJ1-2; 12 positions agree with TRBD1. The CDR3 DNA reads TGTGCCAGCTGGGGACAGGGGGCGCGTGGCTACACCTTC. As protein: CASWGQGARGYTF.